This TCR beta chain was found in a study of breast tumors, draining lymph nodes, adjacent tissues. This CDR3 has 16 amino acids. In germline, CDR1 is LGHDT, CDR2 YNNKEL (reference sequence). V was pared by 4 bases and J by 6 bases, with 22 bases between. Axillary draining lymph nodes of breast cancer patients supplied the node samples. TCRdb reanalysed the multiplex PCR reads using MiXCR and keeps one entry per CDR3 protein. The sample has about 150,000 distinct CDR3 sequences, about a fifth seen once; the top ten hold around 2.7%. Many counts were recorded for this clonotype. Specimen: axillary lymph node tissue. The chain has TRBV3-1 and TRBJ2-7, with D possibly matching TRBD2 (7 bases). The receptor comes from a female donor with breast cancer. Some clones in this sample may be carry-over from other donors' samples. The DNA for the CDR3 is TGTGCCAGCAGCCTGTACTCGGGGGGCGCAATCTCCGAGCAGTACTTC. Amino acid sequence: CASSLYSGGAISEQYF.